This T cell receptor beta chain was recorded in a study of T cells in Graves' hyperthyroidism and ophthalmopathy. Across the whole study: Peripheral blood draws took place at initial diagnosis, ahead of any treatment. Study-wide points: Within blood appeared most thyroid clonotypes that had expanded above 0.001.

This clonotype appeared many times. Its antigen is still unknown. Amplified regions were TCR beta CDR3 sequences from RNA transcripts. The study used the HTBI primer set for a first-round RT-PCR of the TCR CDR3. Via MiXCR, TCRdb re-called the multiplex PCR reads, giving one row per CDR3 protein. The sample lists more than 300,000 distinct CDR3 sequences, under 15% occurring once. The CDR3 sequence is 17 residues long. V lost 7 bases and J lost 6; bases outside the gene matches: 10. Germline lookup yields CDR1 SGHRS and CDR2 YFSETQ. A lack of ophthalmopathy progression within 18 months defined stable Graves' hyperthyroidism. Hyperthyroidism patients were newly diagnosed, had disease duration under 2 months, and were aged 18 to 65 years.

The sequenced sample consisted of blood. The rearrangement joins TRBV5-1 to TRBJ2-1; 16 bases fit TRBD2. The clonotype was recovered from a woman aged 18-29 years with Graves' hyperthyroidism. In DNA form, the CDR3 reads TGCGCCAGCGGGCCCGGGACTAGCGGGAGGGCCGGCAATGAGCAGTTCTTC. This encodes CASGPGTSGRAGNEQFF.